The present TCR beta chain was sequenced within a study of cytomegalovirus exposure and HLA in healthy donors. The study, taken as a whole, reports: According to the study, 150 to 200 TCR beta chains were cytomegalovirus-associated. High sensitivity and specificity were reportedly achieved when the classifier diagnosed cytomegalovirus status. CMV antigen specificity of three CMV-associated chains was confirmed in vitro.

With regard to this clone: Its specificity is unknown.

Clones were read by immunoSEQ multiplex PCR, and TCRdb kept only the in-frame ones, dropping some. The table includes roughly 330,000 clones, about nine tenths detected once. V dropped 5 bases and J dropped 0; count of bases not matched to a gene: 15. CDR3 size: 19 residues. CDR1 and CDR2 from the germline V gene are SGHVS and FNYEAQ. Sequenced input: PBMCs. The source is a woman in her twenties or thirties in good health and CMV-seropositive. The chain joins TRBV7-6 to TRBJ2-2, with 7 bases matching TRBD1. Written as DNA, the CDR3 is TGTGCCAGCAGCCGTTCCCCATCGACAGGGTACGCGAACACCGGGGAGCTGTTTTTT. Protein sequence: CASSRSPSTGYANTGELFF.